The T cell receptor beta chain described here comes from a study of graft-versus-host responses after intestinal transplantation. Across the whole study: Multivisceral, liver-intestinal, or isolated intestinal grafts were transplanted into recipients. Anti-thymocyte globulin induction preceded roughly 3 years of tacrolimus and steroid maintenance in all recipients. Findings and caveats of the study: Researchers found peak circulating GvH clone levels linked to early post-transplant HvG declines.

On this clone itself: The antigen remains unidentified.

Germline V gives CDR1 SQVTM, CDR2 ANQGSEA. This CDR3 is 17 amino acids long. The ends were cut back, 1 base at V and 6 bases at J, with 22 bases in the middle. Assay: immunoSEQ multiplex PCR; the TCRdb copy retains only in-frame clones and omits some. This sample has fewer than 9,500 clones, with around 93% found just once. The chain uses TRBV29-1 and TRBJ2-1; D is perhaps TRBD2 (5 bases). The TCR was taken from a human patient who received an intestinal transplant, so some T cells may come from the graft donor. The sample in question was PBMCs, obtained 30 to 32 days after intestinal transplant. This CDR3 is CSVEGAMQSRTFNEQFF. The CDR3 DNA is TGCAGCGTTGAAGGAGCTATGCAGTCCCGGACTTTCAATGAGCAGTTCTTC.